Sequencing of this TCR beta chain was carried out in a study of shared clonotypes between healthy human individuals. Study-wide background: Each donor contributed plates that comprised three CD4 naive, three CD4 memory, two CD8 naive and one CD8 memory.

Positive CCR7 selection of CD45RO-negative cells yielded the naive CD8 cells, and terminally differentiated effector memory CD45RA+ cells were excluded. Execution of the assay was at deep level. The data were produced by immunoSEQ multiplex PCR, yet TCRdb's version contains in-frame clones alone and is incomplete. This sample has approximately 1.9 million clones, with roughly 95% found just once. General study findings and limits: The expectation was that sequencing depth would affect clonotype sharing among donors. The low donor count limited represented genetic and exposure-history diversity.

Notes on this clone: The antigen remains undetermined.

V lost 4 bases to trimming and J lost 0 bases, with 16 bases between them. The CDR3 spans 17 residues. Germline CDR1 MNHNS, CDR2 SASEGT. This clonotype was sampled from a man younger than 35 in good health. Some clones in this sample may be carry-over from other donors' samples. Sequencing was done on a sample of naive CD8+ T cells from PBMCs. V usage is TRBV6-1 and J usage is TRBJ2-1, with D possibly being TRBD1 (6 bases). CDR3: CASSGGPGTPSYNEQFF. DNA for the CDR3: TGTGCCAGCAGTGGTGGTCCCGGGACACCCTCCTACAATGAGCAGTTCTTC.